These 28 T cell receptor beta chains were sequenced from one sample in a study of Ad26.COV2.S vaccination and SARS-CoV-2 variants. Treatment in this sample: 15 to 20 received Ad26.COV2.S at low or high dose, single or two shots; five or six received placebo; per-sample allocation not given. Specimens were obtained on day 63 following the first vaccine or placebo injection. Some clones are missing from TCRdb's copy, which holds only in-frame ones; the method was immunoSEQ multiplex PCR. The repertoire has 440,000 or so clones, about nine tenths of them found once; the top ten carry over 1.5%. The material was peripheral blood, obtained in a trial of Ad26.COV2.S vaccine versus placebo. The receptors here all came from a person aged 18-60 years who received the Ad26.COV2.S COVID-19 vaccine or a placebo.

This rearrangement joins TRBV6-5 to TRBJ1-1; D gene unclear. V shed 7 bases and J shed 8 bases, with 14 bases lying between them. The CDR3 contains 12 residues. Germline loops: CDR1 MNHEY, CDR2 SVGAGI. CDR3 sequence (DNA): TGTGCCAGCATCATAGGGAAGAGGGAAGCTTTCTTT. Translated, it gives CASIIGKREAFF.

In its sample, this clone was seen once. This chain uses TRBV3-1 (or the pseudogene TRBV3-2) with TRBJ1-2; D is perhaps TRBD1 (5 bases). Germline V gives CDR1 LGHDT, CDR2 YNNKEL (reference sequence). The CDR3 has 15 amino acids. V was clipped by 9 bases and J by 4 bases, with 21 bases between them. As DNA, the CDR3 is TGTGCCAGTGCCCTCCAGGGAGTGCGTAGCTATGGCTACACCTTC. Residues: CASALQGVRSYGYTF.

The chain employs TRBV3-1 (or the pseudogene TRBV3-2) and TRBJ2-7, with D possibly being TRBD1 (6 bases). Germline values: CDR1 LGHDT, CDR2 YNNKEL (reference sequence). V was trimmed by 0 bases and J by 6 bases, leaving 12 bases between them. This CDR3 contains 14 residues. CDR3: CASSQDGLGGEQYF. Written as DNA, the CDR3 is TGTGCCAGCAGCCAAGATGGGCTAGGGGGCGAGCAGTACTTC.

This chain connects TRBV29-1 to TRBJ1-1; D ambiguous. Germline CDR1 is SQVTM and CDR2 is ANQGSEA. The CDR3 loop spans 10 amino acids. With 5 bases removed from V and 4 bases from J, the gap between germline ends came to 5 bases. CDR3 nucleotide sequence: TGCAGCGTTTCCGGCACTGAAGCTTTCTTT. Its protein is CSVSGTEAFF.

The chain carries TRBV2 and TRBJ1-2, with D uncertain. The CDR3 loop spans 13 amino acids. V lost 8 bases, J lost 8 bases, and 18 bases lay in between. CDR1 and CDR2 from the germline V gene are SNHLY and FYNNEI. The CDR3 region has the DNA TGTGCCAGCCGAGGCGTCCATACGGAAGGCTACACCTTC. It is translated as CASRGVHTEGYTF.

This clone appeared a single time. The chain recombines TRBV2 with TRBJ2-2, with D possibly matching TRBD1 (5 bases). CDR1 is SNHLY and CDR2 is FYNNEI in the germline V gene. This CDR3 spans 14 amino acids. Trimming took off 6 bases at V and 4 bases at J, with 12 bases between the two ends. The DNA for the CDR3 is TGTGCCAGCAGCTCAGGGCGTGGCACCGGGGAGCTGTTTTTT. Translation gives CASSSGRGTGELFF.

This sequence joins TRBV27 and TRBJ1-6; D might be TRBD1 (6 bases). This CDR3 contains 15 residues. Germline lookup yields CDR1 MNHEY and CDR2 SMNVEV (reference sequence). The germline V and J ends were trimmed by 6 bases and 5 bases, with 14 bases remaining between them. The CDR3 protein is CASSFGQTHNSPLHF. In nucleotides, the CDR3 is TGTGCCAGCAGCTTTGGACAGACCCATAATTCACCCCTCCACTTT.

The sample holds one count of this clone. The chain couples TRBV5-1 to TRBJ2-7; weak D call: TRBD2 (6 bases). Per germline, CDR1 SGHRS and CDR2 YFSETQ. The CDR3 contains 15 residues. V gave up 3 bases and J gave up 0 bases, with 13 bases separating them. In DNA, the CDR3 is TGCGCCAGCAGCTCTGGCGGGACTTTCTCCTACGAGCAGTACTTC. Its protein is CASSSGGTFSYEQYF.

The chain carries TRBV30 and TRBJ1-1, with a possible D match to TRBD1 (5 bases). Per germline, CDR1 GTSNPN and CDR2 SVGIG (reference sequence). V dropped 0 bases and J dropped 1 base, with 15 bases sitting between them. The CDR3 runs 16 residues. CDR3 loop: CAWSVGRTRWNTEAFF. Here the CDR3 DNA reads TGTGCCTGGAGTGTGGGGCGAACTAGATGGAACACTGAAGCTTTCTTT.

The V gene is TRBV27, the J gene TRBJ2-5, with D possibly TRBD2 on 6 matching bases. Per germline, CDR1 MNHEY and CDR2 SMNVEV (reference sequence). V shed 1 base and J shed 4 bases, with 16 bases lying between them. CDR3 length: 16 amino acids. The CDR3 nucleotides are TGTGCCAGCAGTTTATTGGGGGTCGGGGGTGGAGAGACCCAGTACTTC. Protein product: CASSLLGVGGGETQYF.

The J gene is TRBJ2-7, the V gene TRBV2; unclear D gene. Germline CDR1 reads SNHLY; CDR2 reads FYNNEI. The V end was cut by 2 bases, the J end by 6 bases, with 8 bases between. The length of the CDR3 is 12 residues. DNA for the CDR3: TGTGCCAGCAGTGAACTGGTGAGCGAGCAGTACTTC. It codes for CASSELVSEQYF.

V usage is TRBV10-3 and J usage is TRBJ2-1; D uncertain. Germline lookup yields CDR1 ENHRY and CDR2 SYGVKD. The CDR3 has 16 amino acids. Trimming cost V 3 bases and J 7 bases, with 19 bases left between them. CDR3 coding DNA: TGTGCCATCAGTGATCCGGTCCCCCCTTCTTCTAATGAGCAGTTCTTC. As protein: CAISDPVPPSSNEQFF.

V gene TRBV27 combines with J gene TRBJ2-6; a weak D match, TRBD2 (6 bases). Germline V gene lookup returns CDR1 MNHEY and CDR2 SMNVEV (reference sequence). This CDR3 is 20 amino acids long. V lost 7 bases and J 2 bases, leaving 27 bases between the germline ends. Here the CDR3 DNA reads TGTGCCAGCATTAATAAGGCTCGAGCGGGCCATGTCCCTGGGGCCAACGTCCTGACTTTC. Translation gives CASINKARAGHVPGANVLTF.

The chain couples TRBV14 to TRBJ2-2; D not certain. Germline V gene data show CDR1 as SGHDN and CDR2 as FVKESK. The germline V and J ends were trimmed by 0 bases and 5 bases, with 7 bases remaining between them. This CDR3 region has 14 residues. The CDR3 is CASSQDRFTGELFF. The CDR3 region has the DNA TGTGCCAGCAGCCAAGATCGGTTTACCGGGGAGCTGTTTTTT.

The V and J genes are TRBV18 and TRBJ2-7, with D unclear. Germline V gene lookup returns CDR1 KGHSH and CDR2 LQKENI. The CDR3 runs 14 residues. V shed 2 bases and J shed 3 bases, with 11 bases lying between them. The CDR3 bases are TGTGCCAGCTCACCAAGGACCCCTTACTACGAGCAGTACTTC. Translation gives CASSPRTPYYEQYF.

J is TRBJ1-2 and V is TRBV27; D call uncertain. This CDR3 region has 13 residues. CDR1 and CDR2 from the germline V gene are MNHEY and SMNVEV (reference sequence). Trimming shortened V by 3 bases and J by 8 bases, and 13 bases separated the two germline ends. The CDR3: CASSLKGFVGYTF. Here the CDR3 DNA reads TGTGCCAGCAGTTTGAAAGGATTTGTCGGCTACACCTTC.

The rearrangement links TRBV27 to TRBJ1-1; D might be TRBD1 (5 bases). The length of the CDR3 is 15 residues. V shed 1 base and J shed 2 bases, with 11 bases lying between them. CDR1 and CDR2 (germline): MNHEY, SMNVEV (reference sequence). The CDR3 coding sequence is TGTGCCAGCAGTTTATGGGGCCGGCCAAACACTGAAGCTTTCTTT. Amino acid sequence: CASSLWGRPNTEAFF.

The chain joins TRBV15 to TRBJ1-2, with D possibly being TRBD1 (6 bases). CDR3 length: 16 amino acids. Trimming removed 5 bases from V and 4 bases from J, with 20 bases in between. The germline V gene encodes CDR1 LNHNV and CDR2 YYDKDF (reference sequence). The CDR3, as DNA: TGTGCCACCAGCCCCCCATACAGGGTGCTAACCTATGGCTACACCTTC. It is translated as CATSPPYRVLTYGYTF. The full variable domain, with the rest looked up from reference TRBV15 and TRBJ1-2, is DAMVIQNPRYQVTQFGKPVTLSCSQTLNHNVMYWYQQKSSQAPKLLFHYYDKDFNNEADTPDNFQSRRPNTSFCFLDIRSPGLGDTAMYLCATSPPYRVLTYGYTFGSGTRLTVV.

The V gene is TRBV18, the J gene TRBJ1-3; a weak D match, TRBD1 (5 bases). V was pared by 10 bases and J by 1 base, with 14 bases between. CDR1 KGHSH and CDR2 LQKENI come from the germline V gene. CDR3 length: 14 residues. This chain's CDR3 is CATKPGGSGNTIYF. The CDR3 DNA is TGTGCCACTAAACCGGGGGGATCTGGAAACACCATATATTTT.

J is TRBJ1-2 and V is TRBV5-5; 8 nucleotides line up with TRBD1. Trimming removed 4 bases from V and 8 bases from J; junction bases left unmatched: 13. This CDR3 has 15 amino acids. Germline V gives CDR1 SGHKS, CDR2 YYEKEE (reference sequence). CDR3 sequence (DNA): TGTGCCAGCAGCCGGAGCGGCCAGGGGGCGCGGGGCTACACCTTC. This codes for CASSRSGQGARGYTF.

The V and J genes are TRBV9 and TRBJ2-1; TRBD1 or TRBD2 may be the D gene (5 bases each). Deletions cut 3 bases from V and 10 bases from J, with 20 bases between. Germline V lookup: CDR1 SGDLS, CDR2 YYNGEE. The CDR3 covers 15 residues. The CDR3 sequence: CASSEGLGLPWEQFF. CDR3 sequence (DNA): TGTGCCAGCAGCGAGGGGTTAGGACTTCCATGGGAGCAGTTCTTC.

This clone was detected once. This sequence joins TRBV18 and TRBJ1-2; D remains ambiguous. Germline V gene data show CDR1 as KGHSH and CDR2 as LQKENI. The CDR3 contains 15 residues. Trimming left V 0 bases short and J 4 bases short, with 12 bases between. CDR3 nucleotide sequence: TGTGCCAGCTCACCACCAGAGGAGACTATCTATGGCTACACCTTC. Amino acids: CASSPPEETIYGYTF.

About this clone: This specimen includes other DNA sequences encoding the same CDR3. This chain uses TRBV28 with TRBJ1-2; D gene ambiguous. This CDR3 spans 11 amino acids. CDR1 and CDR2 from the germline V gene are MDHEN and SYDVKM. V was pared by 5 bases and J by 1 base, with 2 bases between. Here the CDR3 DNA reads TGTGCCAGCAGTCTTAACTATGGCTACACCTTC. Translated, it gives CASSLNYGYTF.

This chain uses TRBV7-2 with TRBJ2-1; the match to TRBD1 covers 7 bases. The junction had 10 bases not matched to a gene; V was cut back by 3 bases and J by 8 bases. Looked up from germline, CDR1 is SGHTA and CDR2 is FQGNSA. CDR3 length equals 15 residues. The chain's CDR3 is CASSLTGFIRYEQFF. The CDR3 DNA is TGTGCCAGCAGCTTGACAGGGTTTATACGATATGAGCAGTTCTTC.

The CDR3 region is CASSRSFSGEYNEQFF. The DNA for the CDR3 is TGTGCCAGCAGCCGGTCTTTTAGCGGGGAGTACAATGAGCAGTTCTTC. The rearrangement uses TRBV11-2 and TRBJ2-1; 8 nucleotides line up with TRBD2. Germline V gives CDR1 SGHAT, CDR2 FQNNGV. The CDR3 extends over 16 amino acids. J gave up 4 bases and V 5 bases, and 10 bases lay outside the gene matches.

J is TRBJ2-6 and V is TRBV15; D is ambiguous. The germline V gene encodes CDR1 LNHNV and CDR2 YYDKDF (reference sequence). The CDR3 is 15 residues long. Between the trimmed V and J ends, which lost 5 bases and 0 bases, there was a span of 8 bases. In nucleotides, the CDR3 is TGTGCCACCAGCCGACAATTCTCTGGGGCCAACGTCCTGACTTTC. Its protein is CATSRQFSGANVLTF.

The chain employs TRBV27 and TRBJ2-7, with TRBD2 as a possible D gene (6 bases). The CDR3 spans 15 residues. In germline, CDR1 is MNHEY, CDR2 SMNVEV (reference sequence). The V end lost 3 bases, the J end lost 3 bases, and 15 bases lay between the germline ends. The CDR3 loop is CASSFGRDINYEQYF. The CDR3 coding sequence is TGTGCCAGCAGTTTCGGGCGGGATATAAACTACGAGCAGTACTTC.

This sequence joins TRBV7-2 and TRBJ1-1; D is ambiguous. The CDR3 extends over 15 amino acids. From germline, CDR1 is SGHTA and CDR2 FQGNSA. Trimming removed 1 base at V and 2 bases at J, with 11 bases between. The CDR3 region is CASSLGGDSNTEAFF. CDR3 nucleotides: TGTGCCAGCAGCTTAGGTGGGGATTCAAACACTGAAGCTTTCTTT.